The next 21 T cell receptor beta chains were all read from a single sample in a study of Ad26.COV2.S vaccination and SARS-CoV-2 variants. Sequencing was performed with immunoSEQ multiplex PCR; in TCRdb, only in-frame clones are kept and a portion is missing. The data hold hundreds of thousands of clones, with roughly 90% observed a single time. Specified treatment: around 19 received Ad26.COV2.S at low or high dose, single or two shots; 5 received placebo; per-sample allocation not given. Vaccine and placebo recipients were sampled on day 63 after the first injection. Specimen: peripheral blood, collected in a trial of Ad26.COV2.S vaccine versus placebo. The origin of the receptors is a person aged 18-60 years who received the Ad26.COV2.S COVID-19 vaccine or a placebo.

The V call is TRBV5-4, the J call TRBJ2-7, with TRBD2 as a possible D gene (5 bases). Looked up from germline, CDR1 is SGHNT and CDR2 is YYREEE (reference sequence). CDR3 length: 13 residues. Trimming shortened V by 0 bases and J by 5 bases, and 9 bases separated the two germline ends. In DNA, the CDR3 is TGTGCCAGCAGCTTGGCCGGGGAGAACGAGCAGTACTTC. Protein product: CASSLAGENEQYF. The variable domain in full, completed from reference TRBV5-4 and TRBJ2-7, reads ETGVTQSPTHLIKTRGQQVTLRCSSQSGHNTVSWYQQALGQGPQFIFQYYREEENGRGNFPPRFSGLQFPNYSSELNVNALELDDSALYLCASSLAGENEQYFGPGTRLTVT.

CDR3 bases: TGTGCCAGCAGCCAGCCCGGGACAGGGGGCCGTGGCTACACCTTC. It codes for CASSQPGTGGRGYTF. This sequence joins TRBV4-2 and TRBJ1-2, with 12 bases aligning to TRBD1. With 3 bases clipped from V and 7 bases from J, the junction kept 6 bases outside the gene matches. Germline V gives CDR1 LGHNA, CDR2 YNFKEQ. CDR3 size: 15 residues.

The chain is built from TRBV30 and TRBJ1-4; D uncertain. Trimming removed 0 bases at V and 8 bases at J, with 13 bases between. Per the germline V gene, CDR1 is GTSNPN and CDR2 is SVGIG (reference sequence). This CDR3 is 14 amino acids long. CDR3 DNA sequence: TGTGCCTGGAGTGTAGTGTCAGGCTACGAAAAACTGTTTTTT. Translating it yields CAWSVVSGYEKLFF.

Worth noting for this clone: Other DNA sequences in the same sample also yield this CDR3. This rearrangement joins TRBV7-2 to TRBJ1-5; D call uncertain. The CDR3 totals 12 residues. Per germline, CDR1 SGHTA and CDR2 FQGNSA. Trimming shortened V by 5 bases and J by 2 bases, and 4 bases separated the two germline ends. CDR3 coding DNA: TGTGCCAGCAGCCGAGGCAATCAGCCCCAGCATTTT. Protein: CASSRGNQPQHF.

CDR3 sequence (DNA): TGTGCCAGCACCTCGGAGCTGATGAACACTGAAGCTTTCTTT. This translates into CASTSELMNTEAFF. The rearrangement joins TRBV7-9 to TRBJ1-1, with D unclear. The germline V gene encodes CDR1 SEHNR and CDR2 FQNEAQ (reference sequence). CDR3 size: 14 residues. The V end was cut by 7 bases, the J end by 0 bases, with 12 bases between.

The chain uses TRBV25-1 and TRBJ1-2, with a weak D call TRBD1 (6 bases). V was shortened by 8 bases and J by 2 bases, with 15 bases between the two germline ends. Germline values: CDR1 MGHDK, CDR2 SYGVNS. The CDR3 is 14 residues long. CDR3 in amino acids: CASQRGGGNYGYTF. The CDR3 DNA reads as TGTGCCAGCCAAAGGGGGGGCGGAAACTATGGCTACACCTTC.

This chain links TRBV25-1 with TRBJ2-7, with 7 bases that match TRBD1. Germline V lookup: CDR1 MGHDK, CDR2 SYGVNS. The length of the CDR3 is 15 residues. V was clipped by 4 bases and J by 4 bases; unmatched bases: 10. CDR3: CASSVSMGQTYEQYF. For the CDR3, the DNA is TGTGCCAGCAGTGTATCAATGGGACAGACTTACGAGCAGTACTTC.

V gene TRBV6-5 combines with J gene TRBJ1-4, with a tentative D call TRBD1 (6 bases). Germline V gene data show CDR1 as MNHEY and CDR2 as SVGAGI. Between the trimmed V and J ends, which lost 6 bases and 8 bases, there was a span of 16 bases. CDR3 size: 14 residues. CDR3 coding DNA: TGTGCCAGCAGGGTTGGGACAATGGGAGAAAAACTGTTTTTT. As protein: CASRVGTMGEKLFF.

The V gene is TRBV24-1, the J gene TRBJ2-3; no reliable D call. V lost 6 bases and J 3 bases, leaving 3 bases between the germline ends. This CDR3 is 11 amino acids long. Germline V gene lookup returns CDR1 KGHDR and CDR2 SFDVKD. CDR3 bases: TGTGCCACCAGTACAACAGATACGCAGTATTTT. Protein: CATSTTDTQYF.

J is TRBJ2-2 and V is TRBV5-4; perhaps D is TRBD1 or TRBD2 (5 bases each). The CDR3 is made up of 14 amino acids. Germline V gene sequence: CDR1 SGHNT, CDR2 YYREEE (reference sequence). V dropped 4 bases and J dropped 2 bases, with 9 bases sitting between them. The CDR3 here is CASSVGTNTGELFF. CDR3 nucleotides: TGTGCCAGCAGCGTTGGGACCAACACCGGGGAGCTGTTTTTT.

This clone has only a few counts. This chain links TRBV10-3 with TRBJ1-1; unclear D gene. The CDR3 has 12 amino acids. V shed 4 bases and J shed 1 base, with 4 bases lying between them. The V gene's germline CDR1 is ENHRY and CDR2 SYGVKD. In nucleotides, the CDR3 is TGTGCCATCAGTGGGCCGAACACTGAAGCTTTCTTT. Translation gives CAISGPNTEAFF.

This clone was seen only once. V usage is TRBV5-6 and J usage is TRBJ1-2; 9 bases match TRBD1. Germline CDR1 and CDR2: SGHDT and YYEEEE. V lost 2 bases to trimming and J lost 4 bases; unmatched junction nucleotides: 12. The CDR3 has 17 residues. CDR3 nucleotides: TGTGCCAGCAGCTTAGGGACCTGGGACAGGGTGTCCTATGGCTACACCTTC. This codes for CASSLGTWDRVSYGYTF.

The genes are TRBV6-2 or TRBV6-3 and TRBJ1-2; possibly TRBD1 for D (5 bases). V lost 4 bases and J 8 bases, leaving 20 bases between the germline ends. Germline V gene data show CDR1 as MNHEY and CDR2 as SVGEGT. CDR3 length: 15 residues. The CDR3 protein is CASSSSLGDAGGYTF. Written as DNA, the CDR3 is TGTGCCAGCAGTTCCAGCTTAGGGGACGCGGGCGGCTACACCTTC.

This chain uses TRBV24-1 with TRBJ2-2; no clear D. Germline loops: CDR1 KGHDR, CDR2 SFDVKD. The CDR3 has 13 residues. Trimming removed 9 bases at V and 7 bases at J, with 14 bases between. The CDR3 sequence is CATRPVSGGELFF. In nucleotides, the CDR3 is TGTGCCACCCGTCCGGTTTCCGGCGGGGAGCTGTTTTTT.

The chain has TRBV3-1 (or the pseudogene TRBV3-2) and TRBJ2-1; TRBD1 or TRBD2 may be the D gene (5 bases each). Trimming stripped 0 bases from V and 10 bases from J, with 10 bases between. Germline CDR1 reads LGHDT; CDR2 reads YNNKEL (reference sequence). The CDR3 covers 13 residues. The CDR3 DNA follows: TGTGCCAGCAGCCAAGATACGGGGCGCGAGCAGTTCTTC. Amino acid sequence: CASSQDTGREQFF.

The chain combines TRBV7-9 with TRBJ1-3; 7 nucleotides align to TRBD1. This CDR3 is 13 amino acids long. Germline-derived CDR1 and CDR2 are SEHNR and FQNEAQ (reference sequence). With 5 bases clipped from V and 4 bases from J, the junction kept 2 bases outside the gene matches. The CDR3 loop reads CASSQGEGNTIYF. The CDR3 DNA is TGTGCCAGCAGCCAGGGGGAAGGAAACACCATATATTTT. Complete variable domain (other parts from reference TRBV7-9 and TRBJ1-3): DTGVSQNPRHKITKRGQNVTFRCDPISEHNRLYWYRQTLGQGPEFLTYFQNEAQLEKSRLLSDRFSAERPKGSFSTLEIQRTEQGDSAMYLCASSQGEGNTIYFGEGSWLTVV.

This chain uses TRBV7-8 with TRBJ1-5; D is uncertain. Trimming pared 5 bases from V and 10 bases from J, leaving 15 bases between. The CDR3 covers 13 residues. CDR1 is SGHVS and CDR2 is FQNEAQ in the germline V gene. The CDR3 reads CASSASPWEPQHF. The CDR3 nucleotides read TGTGCCAGCAGCGCTTCGCCGTGGGAACCCCAGCATTTT. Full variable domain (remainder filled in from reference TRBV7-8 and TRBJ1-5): GAGVSQSPRYKVAKRGQDVALRCDPISGHVSLFWYQQALGQGPEFLTYFQNEAQLDKSGLPSDRFFAERPEGSVSTLKIQRTQQEDSAVYLCASSASPWEPQHFGDGTRLSIL.

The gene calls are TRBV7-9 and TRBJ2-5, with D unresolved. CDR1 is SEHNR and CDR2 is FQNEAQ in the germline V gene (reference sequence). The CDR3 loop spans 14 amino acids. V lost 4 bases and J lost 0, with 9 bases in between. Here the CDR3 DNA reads TGTGCCAGCAGCTCCCCCCAGAACCAAGAGACCCAGTACTTC. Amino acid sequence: CASSSPQNQETQYF. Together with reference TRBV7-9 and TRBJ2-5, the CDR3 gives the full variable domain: DTGVSQNPRHKITKRGQNVTFRCDPISEHNRLYWYRQTLGQGPEFLTYFQNEAQLEKSRLLSDRFSAERPKGSFSTLEIQRTEQGDSAMYLCASSSPQNQETQYFGPGTRLLVL.

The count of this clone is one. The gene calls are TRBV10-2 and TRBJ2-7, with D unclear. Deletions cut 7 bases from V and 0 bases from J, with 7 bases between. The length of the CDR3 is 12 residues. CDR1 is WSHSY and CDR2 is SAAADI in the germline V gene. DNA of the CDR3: TGCGCCAGCAAGGAGCCCTCCTACGAGCAGTACTTC. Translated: CASKEPSYEQYF.

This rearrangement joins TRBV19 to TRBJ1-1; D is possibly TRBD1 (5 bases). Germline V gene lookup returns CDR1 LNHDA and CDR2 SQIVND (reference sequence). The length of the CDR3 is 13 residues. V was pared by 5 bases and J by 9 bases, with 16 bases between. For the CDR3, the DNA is TGTGCCAGTAGTGGGTCGGACACTTGGCAAGCTTTCTTT. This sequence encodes CASSGSDTWQAFF.

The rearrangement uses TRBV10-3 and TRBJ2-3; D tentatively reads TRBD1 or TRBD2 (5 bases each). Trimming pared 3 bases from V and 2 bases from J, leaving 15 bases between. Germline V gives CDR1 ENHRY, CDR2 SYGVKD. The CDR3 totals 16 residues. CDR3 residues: CAISDGASTSTDTQYF. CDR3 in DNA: TGTGCCATCAGTGACGGGGCTAGCACTTCCACAGATACGCAGTATTTT.